This T cell receptor (beta chain) was profiled in a study of chemoradiotherapy in HPV16-positive cancers. Notes on the study in general: Non-HPV-specific T cells did not expand in tumors during treatment, whereas candidate HPV-specific clones and E7-related motifs did. In HPV16-positive patients, HPV-responsive T-cell expansion tracked better recurrence-free survival. The functional HPV-specific definition rests on just a couple of HPV16-positive patients.

This table comes from immunoSEQ multiplex PCR, and its TCRdb copy is limited to in-frame clones, with some not included. Here the sample spans 1,700 or so clones, more than 75% being singletons. The V and J ends lost 4 bases and 1 base, in that order; junction bases with no gene match: 2. The CDR3 runs 16 residues. Germline loops: CDR1 SGHDN, CDR2 FVKESK. A remark on this clone: Its antigen is currently unknown.

This sequence was found in a human donor with HPV-associated anogenital cancer. V usage is TRBV14 and J usage is TRBJ1-6, with 9 bases matching TRBD1. The starting material was tumor tissue, obtained from a patient who underwent chemoradiotherapy. The DNA for the CDR3 is TGTGCCAGCAGCCCAGACAGGGGGTCCTATAATTCACCCCTCCACTTT. Protein: CASSPDRGSYNSPLHF.